The 14 T cell receptor beta chains below all came from one sample that was sequenced in a study of neurological immune-mediated disorders. Stated time point: longitudinal time-point 1 (baseline). TCRdb recomputed calls from the 5' RACE reads with MiXCR, one row per CDR3 protein. Of about 57,000 distinct CDR3 sequences listed, over 8.5% are singletons. Material: PBMCs. These receptors all come from a male donor with HTLV-1-associated myelopathy (HAM/TSP).

This clonotype came up many times. The chain links TRBV29-1 to TRBJ1-5; maybe TRBD1 (5 bases). Per germline, CDR1 SQVTM and CDR2 ANQGSEA. Trimming stripped 6 bases from V and 3 bases from J, with 12 bases between. The CDR3 consists of 13 residues. The chain's CDR3 is CSVAPGPNQPQHF. In DNA, the CDR3 is TGCAGCGTCGCCCCGGGGCCCAATCAGCCCCAGCATTTT.

This clonotype has ten or more counts. V and J are TRBV6-2 or TRBV6-3 and TRBJ2-2; no firm D call. Looked up from germline, CDR1 is MNHEY and CDR2 is SVGEGT. Trimming shortened V by 7 bases and J by 6 bases, and 15 bases separated the two germline ends. There are 14 residues in the CDR3. CDR3 protein: CASNLPQTAGELFF. CDR3 DNA: TGTGCCAGCAATCTTCCCCAAACCGCCGGGGAGCTGTTTTTT.

This clonotype has ten or more counts. The chain recombines TRBV15 with TRBJ2-7; TRBD2 might be the D (5 bases). V lost 4 bases, J lost 2 bases, and 12 bases lay in between. This CDR3 spans 14 amino acids. Germline-derived CDR1 and CDR2 are LNHNV and YYDKDF (reference sequence). The CDR3 loop is CATSMGDGPYEQYF. The DNA of the CDR3 is TGTGCCACCAGCATGGGAGACGGGCCCTACGAGCAGTACTTC.

At least ten counts were recorded for this clonotype. This CDR3 reads CASSPNPGGNTEAFF. The CDR3 DNA follows: TGTGCCAGCAGCCCCAATCCGGGAGGAAACACTGAAGCTTTCTTT. This rearrangement joins TRBV7-8 to TRBJ1-1; unclear D gene. V gave up 5 bases and J gave up 2 bases, with 15 bases separating them. The germline gives CDR1 SGHVS, CDR2 FQNEAQ. This CDR3 contains 15 residues. The full variable domain, its missing parts supplied by reference TRBV7-8 and TRBJ1-1, is GAGVSQSPRYKVAKRGQDVALRCDPISGHVSLFWYQQALGQGPEFLTYFQNEAQLDKSGLPSDRFFAERPEGSVSTLKIQRTQQEDSAVYLCASSPNPGGNTEAFFGQGTRLTVV.

This clonotype was detected ten times or more. The CDR3 bases are TGCGCCAGCAGCTCGAGGACTAGCCTGGAGGAGCAGTACTTC. Encoded protein: CASSSRTSLEEQYF. V is TRBV5-1 and J is TRBJ2-7, with 8 bases matching TRBD2. Germline CDR1 SGHRS, CDR2 YFSETQ. V was pared by 3 bases and J by 7 bases, with 9 bases of the junction left unmatched. The CDR3 has 14 residues. The full variable domain, completed using reference TRBV5-1 and TRBJ2-7, is KAGVTQTPRYLIKTRGQQVTLSCSPISGHRSVSWYQQTPGQGLQFLFEYFSETQRNKGNFPGRFSGRQFSNSRSEMNVSTLELGDSALYLCASSSRTSLEEQYFGPGTRLTVT.

This clonotype was seen ten or more times. The chain's CDR3 is CASSRDRGLLQETQYF. The DNA for the CDR3 is TGTGCCAGCAGCCGAGACAGGGGGTTACTCCAAGAGACCCAGTACTTC. This chain links TRBV14 with TRBJ2-5; TRBD1 matches at 9 bases. This CDR3 contains 16 residues. The V gene's germline CDR1 is SGHDN and CDR2 FVKESK. V was clipped by 4 bases and J by 1 base; unmatched bases: 7.

This clonotype was counted many times. The chain combines TRBV29-1 with TRBJ1-1, with a weak D call TRBD1 (5 bases). Germline V lookup: CDR1 SQVTM, CDR2 ANQGSEA. The V and J ends lost 6 bases and 7 bases respectively, with 15 bases between them. This CDR3 spans 12 amino acids. The CDR3 reads CSVLEGSDEAFF. For the CDR3, the DNA is TGCAGCGTCCTGGAGGGGTCGGATGAAGCTTTCTTT.

In this sample, this clonotype turned up a few times. CDR3 in DNA: TGCAGCGTTGCGTTCGGTGGGACAGGGGTTTTCCTCTACGAGCAGTACTTC. This translates into CSVAFGGTGVFLYEQYF. The chain combines TRBV29-1 with TRBJ2-7; the match to TRBD1 covers 10 bases. The J segment lost 3 bases and the V segment lost 4 bases, leaving 15 bases of the junction unmatched. The CDR3 spans 17 residues. Germline CDR1 and CDR2: SQVTM and ANQGSEA.

This clonotype has at least ten counts. The gene calls are TRBV29-1 and TRBJ1-1; D gene ambiguous. CDR1 SQVTM and CDR2 ANQGSEA come from the germline V gene. V gave up 7 bases and J gave up 6 bases, with 15 bases separating them. CDR3 size: 12 residues. The DNA for the CDR3 is TGCAGCGCACTCGAGCTGTTGTCTGAAGCTTTCTTT. Translating it yields CSALELLSEAFF.

This clonotype was counted ten times or more. The chain joins TRBV5-1 to TRBJ2-1; TRBD2 matches at 10 bases. The CDR3 sequence is 16 residues long. The germline V gene encodes CDR1 SGHRS and CDR2 YFSETQ. The trim removed 3 bases at V and 4 bases at J, leaving 7 bases unmatched. CDR3 sequence reads: CASSSNGLAVYNEQFF. For the CDR3, the DNA is TGCGCCAGCAGCTCTAATGGACTAGCGGTGTACAATGAGCAGTTCTTC.

This clonotype has a count of ten or more. The V gene is TRBV14, the J gene TRBJ2-7; TRBD1 agrees at 8 bases. Germline V gene data show CDR1 as SGHDN and CDR2 as FVKESK. The CDR3 contains 13 residues. The V gene end was trimmed by 4 bases and the J gene end by 5 bases; junction bases not matched to a gene: 4. The CDR3 sequence is CASSPRTGNEQYF. The CDR3 DNA is TGTGCCAGCAGCCCACGGACAGGGAACGAGCAGTACTTC. Filled out from reference TRBV14 and TRBJ2-7, the complete variable domain reads EAGVTQFPSHSVIEKGQTVTLRCDPISGHDNLYWYRRVMGKEIKFLLHFVKESKQDESGMPNNRFLAERTGGTYSTLKVQPAELEDSGVYFCASSPRTGNEQYFGPGTRLTVT.

This clonotype has ten or more counts. J is TRBJ1-1 and V is TRBV6-6; D is ambiguous. CDR1 and CDR2 (germline): MNHNY, SVGAGI (reference sequence). The CDR3 length is 13 residues. Trimming took off 2 bases at V and 5 bases at J, with 9 bases between the two ends. The CDR3 sequence is CASSYRVGTEAFF. DNA of the CDR3: TGTGCCAGCAGTTACCGGGTGGGAACTGAAGCTTTCTTT.

This clonotype was found many times. This sequence joins TRBV4-1 and TRBJ2-7; TRBD1 matches at 7 bases. The V segment lost 4 bases and the J segment 6 bases; nucleotides outside the gene matches: 15. The CDR3 has 16 amino acids. Germline assignment: CDR1 MGHRA and CDR2 YSYEKL. CDR3 DNA sequence: TGCGCCAGCAGCCGTCCCCCCGGTGGCCCAGGGGGCGAGCAGTACTTC. It translates to CASSRPPGGPGGEQYF.

This clonotype has ten or more counts. This chain uses TRBV7-3 with TRBJ2-3, with 10 bases that match TRBD2. V lost 0 bases, J lost 14 bases, and 8 bases stayed unmatched. The CDR3 covers 14 residues. Germline V lookup: CDR1 SGHTA, CDR2 FQGTGA. The CDR3 reads CASSLTANSGGWYF. As DNA, the CDR3 is TGTGCCAGCAGCTTAACAGCGAATAGCGGGGGGTGGTATTTT.